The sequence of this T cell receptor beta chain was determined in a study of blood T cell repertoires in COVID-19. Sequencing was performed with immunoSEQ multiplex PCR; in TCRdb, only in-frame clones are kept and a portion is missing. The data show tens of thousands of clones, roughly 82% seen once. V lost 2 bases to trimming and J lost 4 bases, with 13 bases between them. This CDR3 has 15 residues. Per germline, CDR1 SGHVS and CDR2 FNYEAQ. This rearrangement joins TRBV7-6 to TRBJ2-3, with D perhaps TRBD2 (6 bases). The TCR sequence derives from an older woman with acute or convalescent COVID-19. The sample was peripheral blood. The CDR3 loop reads CASSLMDGGADTQYF. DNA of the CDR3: TGTGCCAGCAGCTTAATGGACGGGGGAGCAGATACGCAGTATTTT.